Sequencing of this T cell receptor (beta chain) was carried out in a study of blood T cells in healthy people across ages. V was shortened by 0 bases and J by 7 bases, with 12 bases between the two germline ends. This CDR3 contains 13 residues. The germline gives CDR1 DFQATT, CDR2 SNEGSKA (reference sequence). Then a second PCR, running about 6 to 11 cycles, was carried out with a sample-barcoded 5' primer and a J-beta primer mix. MiXCR was run by TCRdb on the 5' RACE reads, yielding one entry per CDR3 protein. The sample carries 1.5 million to 2 million distinct CDR3 sequences, about 32% recorded once.

Sequencing was carried out using blood. The chain uses TRBV20-1 and TRBJ2-5, with no clear D. The TCR was taken from a woman aged 30 to 39 in good health. The CDR3 spells CSARDPGSVTQYF. CDR3 DNA sequence: TGCAGTGCTAGAGATCCTGGTAGTGTGACCCAGTACTTC.